One and the same sample provided the 20 T cell receptor beta chains below, sequenced in a study of blood T cells in healthy people across ages (dated by TCRdb to about 2015). Library preparation was by 5' RACE. The sequencer was an Illumina HiSeq 2500. A second PCR of roughly 7 to 12 cycles was run with a J-beta primer mix and a sample-barcoded 5' primer. Using fastp at Q25 and MiXCR, TCRdb reprocessed the public reads and kept productive beta chains. Entries are consolidated by CDR3 protein sequence, retaining the most common genes and DNA. The sample table holds 1,100,000 or so distinct CDR3 sequences, of which around 45% were seen once. The ten largest clones capture under 20% of the sample. Sequenced: blood. All receptors come from a woman aged 55-69 years in good health.

The V gene is TRBV11-1, the J gene TRBJ2-7, with D tentatively TRBD2 (6 bases). Germline CDR1 SGHAT, CDR2 FQDESV (reference sequence). The CDR3 loop spans 18 amino acids. Trimming pared 4 bases from V and 2 bases from J, leaving 24 bases between. As DNA, the CDR3 is TGTGCCAGCAGCTACCTTCGATCCGCCAGCGGACTAACCTACGAGCAGTACTTC. Translating gives CASSYLRSASGLTYEQYF. The variable domain in full, completed from reference TRBV11-1 and TRBJ2-7, reads EAEVAQSPRYKITEKSQAVAFWCDPISGHATLYWYRQILGQGPELLVQFQDESVVDDSQLPKDRFSAERLKGVDSTLKIQPAELGDSAMYLCASSYLRSASGLTYEQYFGPGTRLTVT.

The V and J genes are TRBV7-6 and TRBJ2-3; D unclear. V lost 3 bases, J lost 0 bases, and 10 bases lay in between. Germline values: CDR1 SGHVS, CDR2 FNYEAQ. The CDR3 totals 15 residues. The CDR3 reads CASSLNAASTDTQYF. The CDR3 bases are TGTGCCAGCAGCTTGAACGCGGCTAGCACAGATACGCAGTATTTT.

V usage is TRBV27 and J usage is TRBJ2-5; 9 bases line up with TRBD1. The end of the DNA fits TRBJ2-7 better, so the J call may be wrong. The CDR3 is 15 residues long. Germline V gene data show CDR1 as MNHEY and CDR2 as SMNVEV (reference sequence). The chain's CDR3 is CASSLEQGAIYEQYF. CDR3 nucleotides: TGTGCCAGCAGTTTAGAACAGGGGGCGATCTACGAGCAGTACTTC.

Details on this clonotype: A read error is possible here, since a much larger clone lies one base away. The chain is built from TRBV7-7 and TRBJ2-5; perhaps TRBD2 as D (6 bases). This CDR3 is 14 amino acids long. Germline V gene sequence: CDR1 SSHAT, CDR2 FNYEAQ (reference sequence). The CDR3 DNA reads TGTGCCGGCAGCTTAGACGGAGGGCAAGAGACCCAGTACTTC. Its protein product is CAGSLDGGQETQYF.

This clonotype was observed at least ten times. This sequence joins TRBV20-1 and TRBJ2-3; tentatively, D is TRBD2 (6 bases). V was trimmed by 3 bases and J by 0 bases, leaving 7 bases between them. There are 13 residues in the CDR3. Germline V gene lookup returns CDR1 DFQATT and CDR2 SNEGSKA (reference sequence). The CDR3 protein is CSASGTSTDTQYF. The CDR3 nucleotides read TGCAGTGCTAGCGGGACTAGCACAGATACGCAGTATTTT.

V is TRBV20-1 and J is TRBJ2-3, with 13 bases identical to TRBD2. CDR1 DFQATT and CDR2 SNEGSKA come from the germline V gene (reference sequence). V trimming: 4 bases; J trimming: 0 bases; junction bases outside the gene matches: 1. This CDR3 has 15 amino acids. CDR3 nucleotides: TGCAGTGCTAAGACTAGCGGGGGGAGCACAGATACGCAGTATTTT. Translation: CSAKTSGGSTDTQYF.

The table lists this clonotype with a count of one. V gene TRBV9 combines with J gene TRBJ1-2, with D unclear. CDR1 and CDR2 from the germline V gene are SGDLS and YYNGEE. The CDR3 consists of 15 residues. V gave up 3 bases and J gave up 8 bases, with 20 bases separating them. DNA of the CDR3: TGTGCCAGCAGCGGTAGGACGGGTACTCTCGGAGGCTACACCTTC. Residues: CASSGRTGTLGGYTF.

A note on this clonotype: A read error may produce the germline difference seen at one junction end. The rearrangement links TRBV18 to TRBJ2-1; D tentatively reads TRBD1 or TRBD2 (5 bases each). The CDR3 is made up of 14 amino acids. Germline V gene data show CDR1 as KGHSH and CDR2 as LQKENI. The CDR3 DNA sequence: TGTGCCAACTCACCAGGCTGGGAGAGGGGTGAGCAGTTCTTC. Translation gives CANSPGWERGEQFF.

The chain uses TRBV7-9 and TRBJ2-4, with 10 positions matching TRBD2. The assigned J gene may be wrong: the sequence end matches TRBJ2-7 better. The CDR3 sequence is 16 residues long. CDR1 is SEHNR, CDR2 FQNEAQ, per germline (reference sequence). CDR3 region: CASSSRAGGPRNEQYF. CDR3 in DNA: TGTGCCAGCAGCTCGAGAGCGGGAGGGCCTAGGAACGAGCAGTACTTC.

CDR3 amino acids: CSVGHNEKLFF. CDR3 DNA: TGCAGCGTTGGCCATAATGAAAAACTGTTTTTT. The chain carries TRBV29-1 and TRBJ1-4, with no clear D. Germline assignment: CDR1 SQVTM and CDR2 ANQGSEA. V shed 4 bases and J shed 4 bases, with 4 bases lying between them. The CDR3 consists of 11 residues.

CDR3 loop: CSVLVGQGVGEQYF. The CDR3 DNA is TGCAGCGTTCTTGTGGGACAGGGAGTTGGCGAGCAGTACTTC. This rearrangement joins TRBV29-1 to TRBJ2-7; 9 bases fit TRBD1. CDR3 length: 14 amino acids. Germline lookup yields CDR1 SQVTM and CDR2 ANQGSEA. With V trimmed by 5 bases and J by 6 bases, 11 bases remained unmatched.

The sample holds a few counts of this clonotype. The V call is TRBV4-1, the J call TRBJ2-1; possibly TRBD1 or TRBD2 for D (5 bases each). Germline V gene data show CDR1 as MGHRA and CDR2 as YSYEKL. The ends were cut back, 1 base at V and 12 bases at J, with 7 bases in the middle. This CDR3 region has 11 residues. The chain's CDR3 is CASSQVGGQFF. For the CDR3, the DNA is TGCGCCAGCAGCCAAGTTGGGGGGCAGTTCTTC.

The chain links TRBV27 to TRBJ1-4; D remains ambiguous. V shed 6 bases and J shed 0 bases, with 11 bases lying between them. This CDR3 has 15 residues. Germline values: CDR1 MNHEY, CDR2 SMNVEV (reference sequence). The CDR3 sequence: CASSRLRATNEKLFF. The CDR3 DNA follows: TGTGCCAGCAGCCGCCTGAGGGCAACTAATGAAAAACTGTTTTTT.

This clonotype was observed a handful of times. The genes are TRBV30 and TRBJ2-7; D gene unclear. CDR3 size: 13 residues. Germline V gives CDR1 GTSNPN, CDR2 SVGIG (reference sequence). Trimming removed 3 bases at V and 7 bases at J, with 16 bases between. In DNA form, the CDR3 reads TGTGCCTGGAGCCTCGACCCCTTACGTGAGCAGTACTTC. Translating gives CAWSLDPLREQYF.

This clonotype was counted only a few times. The DNA of the CDR3 is TGCGCCAGCAGCTTGGGCGGGAGGAACTCCTACGAGCAGTACTTC. Residues: CASSLGGRNSYEQYF. V gene TRBV5-1 combines with J gene TRBJ2-7; 8 bases are shared with TRBD2. The CDR3 contains 15 residues. Per the germline V gene, CDR1 is SGHRS and CDR2 is YFSETQ. Unmatched junction bases numbered 2, after V lost 0 bases and J lost 0 bases.

The chain links TRBV29-1 to TRBJ2-1; D gene uncertain. V lost 4 bases and J lost 2, with 9 bases in between. The V gene's germline CDR1 is SQVTM and CDR2 ANQGSEA. CDR3 length: 13 residues. This CDR3 is CSVVSATYNEQFF. In DNA, the CDR3 is TGCAGCGTTGTGTCGGCGACCTACAATGAGCAGTTCTTC.

The chain joins TRBV6-2 or TRBV6-3 to TRBJ1-1; the D gene is possibly TRBD1 (6 bases). The V gene lost 6 bases and the J gene lost 0 bases, with 14 bases spanning the gap. CDR3 length equals 15 residues. Germline V gene sequence: CDR1 MNHEY, CDR2 SVGEGT. The CDR3: CASRVRGIMNTEAFF. CDR3 sequence (DNA): TGTGCCAGCAGAGTCAGGGGCATCATGAACACTGAAGCTTTCTTT.

V and J are TRBV13 and TRBJ2-5, with 13 bases that match TRBD2. This CDR3 comprises 15 residues. Per germline, CDR1 PRHDT and CDR2 FYEKMQ (reference sequence). Germline trimming cut 6 bases from V and 7 bases from J; bases unmatched to any gene: 8. The CDR3 DNA reads as TGTGCCAGCAGACGGGGACTAGCGGGATCCGTGACCCAGTACTTC. This sequence encodes CASRRGLAGSVTQYF.

This clonotype appeared a few times. The genes are TRBV18 and TRBJ2-5, with a possible D match to TRBD1 (5 bases). The germline V gene encodes CDR1 KGHSH and CDR2 LQKENI. This CDR3 has 13 amino acids. The V and J ends lost 2 bases and 5 bases respectively, with 9 bases between them. The chain's CDR3 is CASSPTAGETQYF. The CDR3, as DNA: TGTGCCAGCTCACCAACGGCAGGGGAGACCCAGTACTTC. Full variable domain (rest looked up from reference TRBV18 and TRBJ2-5): NAGVMQNPRHLVRRRGQEARLRCSPMKGHSHVYWYRQLPEEGLKFMVYLQKENIIDESGMPKERFSAEFPKEGPSILRIQQVVRGDSAAYFCASSPTAGETQYFGPGTRLLVL.

The chain joins TRBV12-3 or TRBV12-4 to TRBJ2-5, with D hard to call. The CDR3 sequence is 15 residues long. V was shortened by 6 bases and J by 11 bases, with 25 bases between the two germline ends. The CDR3 loop reads CASRSTVSPFYGQYF. The CDR3 DNA reads as TGTGCCAGCAGGTCCACAGTCTCACCCTTCTACGGGCAGTACTTC.